This T cell receptor (beta chain) was identified during a study of blood T cell repertoires in COVID-19 (dated by TCRdb to the early 2020s). Looking at the study overall: Samples from collaborators originated in the United States, Italy and Spain and spanned both the acute and convalescent phases of COVID-19. The material from the prospective study consisted of cDNA or gDNA derived from T cells, B-cell-depleted T cells, or PBMCs. Deeply sampled blood TCRbeta repertoires from subjects exposed to, actively infected with, or recovered from COVID-19 were included in the dataset. The repertoires were released in a freely available public database intended as a resource for research on the immune response to SARS-CoV-2. The samples were drawn from two sources: the first 160 participants of the ongoing ImmuneRACE study, and 950 to 1,500 subjects contributed by 6 global collaborators. Sample metadata almost always included a de-identified subject ID, COVID-19 status, age in years and sex. Where available, HLA class I and class II types were obtained from metadata supplied by the sample provider rather than from assay-based typing. General conclusions and limits of the study: The quantity of clinical and demographic metadata differed by source and by participant and was supplied without curation.

The collaborating institutions used their own protocols to collect whole blood in K2EDTA tubes. Collaborator samples were shipped for TCRbeta analysis as frozen whole blood, isolated PBMCs, or DNA extracted from either sample type. TCRbeta CDR3 regions were amplified from genomic DNA by means of the immunoSEQ Assay, a bias-controlled multiplex PCR. Regarding the original processing steps: Nucleated cell counts per sample were estimated from amplification of reference gene primers within the assay. To quantify the absolute abundance of each unique TCRbeta CDR3 rearrangement, sequence reads were collapsed and filtered. Productive Simpson clonality was computed per sample as the square root of Simpson's diversity index over productive rearrangements. The table was pulled from immuneACCESS by TCRdb, which kept in-frame rearrangements only. Such tables lose some clones; where checked, under half of the loss comes from unresolved V genes, and the rest has no known cause. From that table come the V and J calls and clone size; the DNA was used to work out D and trimming. In all, the sample holds 200,000 to 300,000 clones, and roughly 86% of those were seen once. The ten largest clones add up to 10% to 15% of the sample.

This clone was counted once. Its target antigen remains unknown. Base qualities are not provided; no much larger clone lies one nucleotide away. CDR1 is given as MNHEY and CDR2 as SMNVEV, both from the germline V gene (reference sequence). Measured from the cysteine to the phenylalanine, the CDR3 is 15 residues long. The read is trimmed to its CDR3 DNA, 45 bases read in frame from base 1. Relative to germline, V is missing 5 bases and J is missing 7 bases, with 9 bases of the junction outside any gene match. This TCR came from a man older than 75 with acute or convalescent COVID-19. The receptor chain draws on TRBV27 and TRBJ2-3; 10 central nucleotides agree with TRBD2. Source material: peripheral blood. The CDR3 region has the sequence CASSPLAGVLNTQYF. The nucleotide sequence reads TGTGCCAGCAGTCCTCTAGCGGGAGTGCTAAATACGCAGTATTTT.